The rows below give T cell receptor beta chains drawn from one sample of a study of T cell repertoires in cytomegalovirus infection. TCRdb independently ran MiXCR on the reads; one entry per CDR3 protein. The sample carries hundreds of thousands of distinct CDR3 sequences, roughly 42% recorded once. These receptors lack a known antigen. The sample was cultured PBMCs, taken from culture after CMV antigen stimulation. Receptors were obtained from a human donor in good health (CMV status not recorded). Some clones in this sample may be carry-over from other donors' samples. The CDR3 runs from the conserved cysteine through the conserved F or W. The D gene is left open where the match is weak. Not all rows give a size; the values are once, few, many and, for expanded clones, a class.

v_call	d_call	clone_size	j_call	cdr3_aa	cdr3_nt
TRBV6-1	-	-	TRBJ1-4	CASRRTDGEKLFF	TGTGCCAGCAGAAGGACAGACGGCGAAAAACTGTTTTTT
TRBV5-3	TRBD2	-	TRBJ2-1	CARGTSGNNEQFF	TGTGCTCGGGGTACTAGCGGGAACAATGAGCAGTTCTTC
TRBV3-1	-	-	TRBJ2-5	CASSQWDRQETQYF	TGTGCCAGCAGCCAGTGGGACCGCCAAGAGACCCAGTACTTC
TRBV5-4	-	-	TRBJ2-7	CASSFRGVGYEQYF	TGTGCCAGCAGCTTCAGGGGGGTAGGCTACGAGCAGTACTTC
TRBV12-3/TRBV12-4	-	few	TRBJ2-7	CASSIEPSRTVDEQYF	TGTGCCAGCAGTATCGAACCCTCCCGGACAGTGGACGAGCAGTACTTC
TRBV12-3/TRBV12-4	TRBD1	-	TRBJ1-1	CASRPRDRGVSEAFF	TGTGCCAGCAGGCCGAGAGACAGGGGGGTTTCTGAAGCTTTCTTT
TRBV20-1	-	-	TRBJ1-6	CSAPLGDPQHSSYNSPLHF	TGCAGTGCCCCCCTCGGGGACCCACAACATAGCTCCTATAATTCACCCCTCCACTTT
TRBV20-1	TRBD1	-	TRBJ2-5	CSAVGTGGDETQYF	TGCAGTGCCGTGGGGACAGGGGGCGATGAGACCCAGTACTTC
TRBV15	TRBD2	-	TRBJ2-7	CATSIGGGYEQYF	TGTGCCACCAGCATCGGGGGGGGCTACGAGCAGTACTTC
TRBV7-9	TRBD2	-	TRBJ2-3	CASSSLAGGSTDTQYF	TGTGCCAGCAGCTCTCTCGCGGGGGGAAGCACAGATACGCAGTATTTT
TRBV11-3	TRBD1	-	TRBJ2-2	CASSLRTGRNTGELFF	TGTGCCAGCAGCCTTCGGACAGGGAGAAACACCGGGGAGCTGTTTTTT
TRBV14	-	once	TRBJ1-6	CASSQGLGYNSPLHF	TGTGCCAGCAGCCAAGGTTTGGGTTATAATTCACCCCTCCACTTT
TRBV7-6	-	few	TRBJ1-4	CASSLGVGNEKLFF	TGTGCCAGCAGCTTAGGGGTCGGGAATGAAAAACTGTTTTTT
TRBV6-6	-	-	TRBJ1-5	CASSYSFPGARDNQPQHF	TGTGCCAGCAGTTACTCCTTTCCAGGGGCGAGAGACAATCAGCCCCAGCATTTT
TRBV15	TRBD2	-	TRBJ2-1	CATSRKLAGINEQFF	TGTGCCACCAGCAGAAAACTAGCGGGAATCAATGAGCAGTTCTTC
TRBV5-3	-	-	TRBJ2-7	CASSLVTDVEQYF	TGTGCCAGCAGCTTGGTGACAGACGTCGAGCAGTACTTC
TRBV11-2	-	-	TRBJ2-1	CASSLIVTGYYNEQFF	TGTGCCAGCAGCTTGATCGTAACGGGTTACTACAATGAGCAGTTCTTC
TRBV12-3/TRBV12-4	-	-	TRBJ2-3	CASSPPWATDTQYF	TGTGCCAGCAGTCCACCTTGGGCCACAGATACGCAGTATTTT
TRBV4-3	-	few	TRBJ1-3	CASSPGGGPSGNTIYF	TGCGCCAGCAGCCCTGGAGGGGGACCCTCTGGAAACACCATATATTTT
TRBV12-3/TRBV12-4	TRBD2	-	TRBJ2-5	CASSSTVSGRGETQYF	TGTGCCAGCAGTTCGACCGTTAGCGGGAGAGGAGAGACCCAGTACTTC
TRBV6-2/TRBV6-3	-	-	TRBJ1-5	CASSYSGGHQPQHF	TGTGCCAGCAGTTACTCCGGGGGCCATCAGCCCCAGCATTTT
TRBV7-2	TRBD2	-	TRBJ2-1	CASSLILADYNEQFF	TGTGCCAGCAGCTTAATACTAGCGGATTACAATGAGCAGTTCTTC
TRBV7-9	-	-	TRBJ2-7	CASTGPSYEQYF	TGTGCCAGCACTGGGCCATCCTACGAGCAGTACTTC
TRBV7-2	-	few	TRBJ2-7	CASRSRLEASAEQYF	TGTGCCAGCAGATCAAGACTAGAAGCCTCCGCCGAGCAGTACTTC
TRBV19	-	-	TRBJ2-5	CASSIDIQETQYF	TGTGCCAGTAGTATAGATATCCAAGAGACCCAGTACTTC
TRBV25-1	-	-	TRBJ2-2	CASAPQGGTGELFF	TGTGCCAGCGCCCCGCAGGGTGGAACCGGGGAGCTGTTTTTT
TRBV7-6	TRBD2	few	TRBJ2-3	CASSPRLAGGDTQYF	TGTGCCAGCAGCCCAAGACTAGCGGGAGGAGATACGCAGTATTTT
TRBV7-9	-	few	TRBJ2-1	CASSPLGSYNEQFF	TGTGCCAGCAGCCCTCTAGGCTCCTACAATGAGCAGTTCTTC
TRBV7-9	-	few	TRBJ1-2	CASSLRDPYGYTF	TGTGCCAGCAGCCTCCGGGACCCATATGGCTACACCTTC
TRBV6-2/TRBV6-3	TRBD1	-	TRBJ2-1	CASIGQGSNLPSSYNEQFF	TGTGCCAGCATAGGACAGGGGAGTAACCTACCGAGCTCCTACAATGAGCAGTTCTTC
TRBV11-2	TRBD1	-	TRBJ2-5	CASSPGTGGQTQYF	TGTGCCAGCAGCCCGGGGACAGGGGGACAGACCCAGTACTTC
TRBV7-2	TRBD2	few	TRBJ2-4	CASSLGRGAPLAKNIQYF	TGTGCCAGCAGCTTGGGGCGGGGGGCCCCTCTAGCCAAAAACATTCAGTACTTC
TRBV5-6	TRBD1	-	TRBJ1-4	CASSLELRQGPEKLFF	TGTGCCAGCAGCTTGGAGCTGAGACAGGGGCCCGAAAAACTGTTTTTT
TRBV4-3	-	-	TRBJ1-1	CASSQLSGPGTEAFF	TGCGCCAGCAGCCAACTATCTGGGCCTGGCACTGAAGCTTTCTTT
TRBV3-1	-	-	TRBJ2-2	CASSQDWKHGELFF	TGTGCCAGCAGCCAAGATTGGAAGCACGGGGAGCTGTTTTTT
TRBV19	TRBD2	-	TRBJ2-1	CASLVAGEGNEQFF	TGTGCCAGTCTAGTTGCGGGAGAGGGTAATGAGCAGTTCTTC
TRBV10-3	TRBD2	-	TRBJ2-7	CAISEALAGPSSYEQYF	TGTGCCATCAGTGAGGCGTTAGCGGGGCCCAGCTCCTACGAGCAGTACTTC
TRBV6-6	-	-	TRBJ1-3	CASHSSGNTIYF	TGTGCCAGTCACAGCTCTGGAAACACCATATATTTT
TRBV11-2	-	-	TRBJ2-1	CASSLGPYSAGSSYNEQFF	TGTGCCAGCAGCTTAGGGCCTTACTCCGCGGGGAGCTCCTACAATGAGCAGTTCTTC
TRBV7-2	-	-	TRBJ2-7	CASSLGLGRSGPPYEQYF	TGTGCCAGCAGCTTAGGTCTAGGTAGGAGCGGGCCCCCCTACGAGCAGTACTTC
TRBV19	TRBD1	-	TRBJ2-7	CASSRSGGDRGGYEQYF	TGTGCCAGTAGTCGCTCGGGAGGGGACAGGGGAGGGTACGAGCAGTACTTC
TRBV4-3	TRBD2	many	TRBJ2-1	CASSQDFSSGSYNEQFF	TGCGCCAGCAGCCAAGATTTCTCTAGCGGTTCCTACAATGAGCAGTTCTTC
TRBV11-2	-	few	TRBJ2-2	CASSPRPNTGELFF	TGTGCCAGCAGCCCGCGTCCGAACACCGGGGAGCTGTTTTTT
TRBV12-3/TRBV12-4	-	-	TRBJ2-5	CASSFRGGETQYF	TGTGCCAGCAGTTTTCGGGGAGGTGAGACCCAGTACTTC
TRBV18	-	many	TRBJ2-3	CASSPADTQYF	TGTGCCAGCAGCCCCGCAGATACGCAGTATTTT
TRBV6-2/TRBV6-3	TRBD1	-	TRBJ1-2	CASRTGTVHGYTF	TGTGCCAGCCGAACAGGGACAGTCCATGGCTACACCTTC
TRBV5-4	TRBD1	-	TRBJ1-1	CASSLAGGANTEAFF	TGTGCCAGCAGCTTGGCAGGGGGCGCGAACACTGAAGCTTTCTTT
TRBV7-8	-	-	TRBJ1-2	CASSRQTRGDRYGYTF	TGTGCCAGCAGCCGCCAGACCCGGGGGGACCGATATGGCTACACCTTC
TRBV6-5	-	few	TRBJ1-5	CASGISGSQPQHF	TGTGCCAGTGGGATATCCGGGTCACAGCCCCAGCATTTT
TRBV6-5	TRBD2	few	TRBJ2-2	CASSYMREGTGELFF	TGTGCCAGCAGTTACATGCGGGAGGGCACCGGGGAGCTGTTTTTT
TRBV5-1	TRBD1	-	TRBJ2-1	CASSQEGYERDRERDEQFF	TGCGCCAGCAGCCAGGAAGGATATGAACGGGACAGGGAAAGAGATGAGCAGTTCTTC